The subject of this entry is one TCR beta chain. This sample is part of a study of CD8 T cells in Susac syndrome. Roughly 0.45 to 1 ug RNA was reverse transcribed with random hexamers. It was immunoSEQ multiplex PCR that amplified TCR beta CDR3 across 54 Vbeta and 13 Jbeta. TCRdb reprocessed the immunoSEQ multiplex PCR reads with MiXCR, giving one entry per CDR3 protein. This sample has tens of thousands of distinct CDR3 sequences, with roughly nine tenths found just once. The CDR3 loop spans 11 amino acids. Trimming pared 5 bases from V and 8 bases from J, leaving 9 bases between. The sequence came from a human donor with multiple sclerosis. The specimen was CD8+ T cells from PBMCs. The chain has TRBV23-1 and TRBJ1-2; the D is unclear. TRBV23-1 is flagged as an ORF with uncertain function. CDR3 residues: CASSKTAGYTF. The CDR3 DNA reads as TGCGCCAGCAGTAAAACGGCAGGCTACACCTTC.